The 22 T cell receptor beta chains presented below share a single source sample, sequenced in a study of T cell responses to AZD1222 COVID-19 vaccine. Sequenced by immunoSEQ multiplex PCR; TCRdb stores in-frame clones only, minus some. The sample records tens of thousands of clones, approximately 86% being singletons. The source was peripheral blood, collected on day 0 of AZD1222 vaccination. The source of these receptors is an adult in good health.

This chain uses TRBV28 with TRBJ1-2, with a tentative D call TRBD1 (5 bases). This CDR3 contains 12 residues. Trimming cost V 6 bases and J 3 bases, with 8 bases left between them. Germline V gives CDR1 MDHEN, CDR2 SYDVKM. In nucleotides, the CDR3 is TGTGCCAGCAGCTCAGGGTACTATGGCTACACCTTC. It is translated as CASSSGYYGYTF.

This chain links TRBV7-8 with TRBJ1-3; D is ambiguous. This CDR3 is 15 amino acids long. The ends were cut back, 1 base at V and 3 bases at J, with 10 bases in the middle. Per germline, CDR1 SGHVS and CDR2 FQNEAQ. CDR3 in DNA: TGTGCCAGCAGCTTAGTCAGTGCGGGTGGAAACACCATATATTTT. This sequence encodes CASSLVSAGGNTIYF.

The chain joins TRBV19 to TRBJ2-3; 9 bases agree with TRBD1. CDR1 and CDR2 (germline): LNHDA, SQIVND (reference sequence). The CDR3 length is 15 residues. Trimming at V came to 6 bases and at J to 6 bases, leaving 10 bases not matched to a gene. The CDR3 loop reads CASSTTGGGWDTQYF. Here the CDR3 DNA reads TGTGCCAGTAGCACTACAGGGGGCGGGTGGGATACGCAGTATTTT.

J is TRBJ2-7 and V is TRBV5-6; a weak D match, TRBD2 (5 bases). The V end was cut by 7 bases, the J end by 3 bases, with 8 bases between. Looked up from germline, CDR1 is SGHDT and CDR2 is YYEEEE. The CDR3 spans 11 residues. The CDR3 nucleotides are TGTGCCAGCTCAGGAGGCTACGAGCAGTACTTC. Translation: CASSGGYEQYF. The variable domain in full, completed from reference TRBV5-6 and TRBJ2-7, reads DAGVTQSPTHLIKTRGQQVTLRCSPKSGHDTVSWYQQALGQGPQFIFQYYEEEERQRGNFPDRFSGHQFPNYSSELNVNALLLGDSALYLCASSGGYEQYFGPGTRLTVT.

V gene TRBV5-6 combines with J gene TRBJ1-1; D gene ambiguous. The length of the CDR3 is 13 residues. V was trimmed by 1 base and J by 4 bases, leaving 8 bases between them. Germline-derived CDR1 and CDR2 are SGHDT and YYEEEE. CDR3 in DNA: TGTGCCAGCAGCTTGTTTACCCTCACTGAAGCTTTCTTT. It yields the protein CASSLFTLTEAFF.

This clone was seen a handful of times. The chain is built from TRBV19 and TRBJ1-3; D remains ambiguous. Between the trimmed V and J ends, which lost 3 bases and 4 bases, there was a span of 4 bases. The CDR3 has 12 amino acids. From germline, CDR1 is LNHDA and CDR2 SQIVND (reference sequence). Written as DNA, the CDR3 is TGTGCCAGTAGTATGGTGGGAAACACCATATATTTT. Amino acids: CASSMVGNTIYF. Full variable domain (missing parts from reference TRBV19 and TRBJ1-3): DGGITQSPKYLFRKEGQNVTLSCEQNLNHDAMYWYRQDPGQGLRLIYYSQIVNDFQKGDIAEGYSVSREKKESFPLTVTSAQKNPTAFYLCASSMVGNTIYFGEGSWLTVV.

The chain is built from TRBV6-6 and TRBJ1-6; D call uncertain. The CDR3 runs to 13 residues. V shed 11 bases and J shed 5 bases, with 13 bases lying between them. The germline V gene encodes CDR1 MNHNY and CDR2 SVGAGI (reference sequence). In DNA form, the CDR3 reads TGTGCCGCTCTTGCGAGGGATAATTCACCCCTCCACTTT. It encodes CAALARDNSPLHF.

The chain has TRBV28 and TRBJ2-1; TRBD1 matches at 7 bases. V shed 3 bases and J 6 bases; nucleotides not matched to a gene: 2. The CDR3 has 13 residues. The germline V gene has CDR1 MDHEN and CDR2 SYDVKM. The CDR3 region is CASSLTGINEQFF. The CDR3 DNA is TGTGCCAGCAGTTTGACAGGGATCAATGAGCAGTTCTTC.

Comment on this clone: This sample also contains other DNA sequences that code for the same CDR3. This chain connects TRBV6-5 to TRBJ1-2; the match to TRBD1 covers 8 bases. V gave up 8 bases and J gave up 2 bases; unmatched junction bases: 7. Per germline, CDR1 MNHEY and CDR2 SVGAGI. This CDR3 comprises 14 residues. Here the CDR3 DNA reads TGTGCCAGCGGAAGAACAGGGGGGAACTATGGCTACACCTTC. The encoded protein is CASGRTGGNYGYTF.

The chain is built from TRBV10-1 and TRBJ2-1; 9 bases map to TRBD1. This CDR3 has 15 residues. The germline gives CDR1 WNHNN, CDR2 SYGVQD (reference sequence). V dropped 4 bases and J dropped 8; count of bases not matched to a gene: 9. The DNA of the CDR3 is TGCGCCAGCAGTGGTACCGGGACAGGGTCCGATGAGCAGTTCTTC. Translation: CASSGTGTGSDEQFF.

V is TRBV3-1 (or the pseudogene TRBV3-2) and J is TRBJ2-1; perhaps TRBD2 as D (5 bases). CDR3 size: 13 residues. The V gene lost 1 base and the J gene lost 9 bases, with 10 bases spanning the gap. Germline V lookup: CDR1 LGHDT, CDR2 YNNKEL (reference sequence). CDR3 bases: TGTGCCAGCAGCCAAGTACTAGTGGGTGAGCAGTTCTTC. It specifies CASSQVLVGEQFF.

This chain uses TRBV5-1 with TRBJ2-5; 7 bases agree with TRBD2. This CDR3 is 14 amino acids long. Germline V gene sequence: CDR1 SGHRS, CDR2 YFSETQ. With 0 bases clipped from V and 6 bases from J, the junction kept 5 bases outside the gene matches. Here the CDR3 DNA reads TGCGCCAGCAGCTTGGTTACGGGAGGCCAGACCCAGTACTTC. It encodes CASSLVTGGQTQYF.

The J gene is TRBJ2-7, the V gene TRBV6-5; the D gene is possibly TRBD1 (5 bases). Trimming cost V 0 bases and J 2 bases, with 11 bases left between them. The CDR3 sequence is 15 residues long. From germline, CDR1 is MNHEY and CDR2 SVGAGI. DNA of the CDR3: TGTGCCAGCAGTTACTCGCCTCGACAGACCTACGAGCAGTACTTC. Translated: CASSYSPRQTYEQYF.

The chain uses TRBV2 and TRBJ2-3; 11 bases agree with TRBD2. Germline loops: CDR1 SNHLY, CDR2 FYNNEI. CDR3 length equals 15 residues. After removal of 4 bases from V and 1 base from J, the junction contained 1 base not matched to a gene. The CDR3 region is CASSVLAGGTDTQYF. CDR3 nucleotide sequence: TGTGCCAGCAGTGTACTAGCGGGGGGCACAGATACGCAGTATTTT. Based on the CDR3 plus reference TRBV2 and TRBJ2-3, the full variable domain is EPEVTQTPSHQVTQMGQEVILRCVPISNHLYFYWYRQILGQKVEFLVSFYNNEISEKSEIFDDQFSVERPDGSNFTLKIRSTKLEDSAMYFCASSVLAGGTDTQYFGPGTRLTVL.

V usage is TRBV7-2 and J usage is TRBJ1-4; the D is unclear. Trimming pared 2 bases from V and 8 bases from J, leaving 12 bases between. The CDR3 is 14 amino acids. Germline V gives CDR1 SGHTA, CDR2 FQGNSA. CDR3 bases: TGTGCCAGCAGCTTAACGGTGGGCCGGGAAAAACTGTTTTTT. Translated, it gives CASSLTVGREKLFF.

The CDR3 nucleotides are TGTGCCAGCCGCCGGGAGGGGGCGCGGAGCACTGAAGCTTTCTTT. It encodes CASRREGARSTEAFF. This sequence joins TRBV7-9 and TRBJ1-1; 7 bases agree with TRBD1. Trimming at V came to 8 bases and at J to 4 bases, leaving 13 bases not matched to a gene. Germline CDR1 and CDR2: SEHNR and FQNEAQ (reference sequence). The CDR3 sequence is 15 residues long.

V gene TRBV10-1 combines with J gene TRBJ1-1, with D uncertain. The CDR3 is 14 residues long. CDR1 and CDR2 from the germline V gene are WNHNN and SYGVQD (reference sequence). The germline V and J ends were trimmed by 0 bases and 5 bases, with 10 bases remaining between them. In DNA form, the CDR3 reads TGCGCCAGCAGTGAGTCTGTCACGGGGACTGAAGCTTTCTTT. Translating it yields CASSESVTGTEAFF.

This clone has just one count. This sequence joins TRBV3-1 (or the pseudogene TRBV3-2) and TRBJ1-2, with D tentatively TRBD1 (5 bases). V gave up 0 bases and J gave up 1 base, with 12 bases separating them. The CDR3 is made up of 16 amino acids. Germline V lookup: CDR1 LGHDT, CDR2 YNNKEL (reference sequence). The CDR3 spells CASSQDGGAVNYGYTF. The DNA of the CDR3 is TGTGCCAGCAGCCAAGATGGGGGAGCAGTTAACTATGGCTACACCTTC.

V gene TRBV30 combines with J gene TRBJ1-3; 7 nucleotides line up with TRBD1. The CDR3 contains 15 residues. CDR1 is GTSNPN, CDR2 SVGIG, per germline (reference sequence). J lost 0 bases, V lost 4 bases, and 6 bases had no gene match. The CDR3 sequence is CAWTTGQNSGNTIYF. The CDR3, as DNA: TGTGCCTGGACGACGGGACAGAACTCTGGAAACACCATATATTTT.

This chain uses TRBV19 with TRBJ2-7, with D maybe TRBD1 (6 bases). With 5 bases removed from V and 0 bases from J, the gap between germline ends came to 11 bases. Germline CDR1 is LNHDA and CDR2 is SQIVND (reference sequence). This CDR3 has 14 amino acids. CDR3 DNA: TGTGCCAGTAGTGTGGGACATTCCTCCTACGAGCAGTACTTC. Protein sequence: CASSVGHSSYEQYF.

The chain links TRBV12-3 or TRBV12-4 to TRBJ2-1, with D maybe TRBD1 (5 bases). V dropped 3 bases and J dropped 8 bases, with 8 bases sitting between them. The CDR3 is 12 residues long. Here the CDR3 reads CASSLGPDEQFF. In DNA, the CDR3 is TGTGCCAGCAGTTTGGGGCCCGATGAGCAGTTCTTC.

CDR3 in amino acids: CASSSSRTGVVRPQHF. The DNA of the CDR3 is TGTGCCAGCAGTTCCAGTCGGACAGGGGTAGTGCGGCCCCAGCATTTT. V is TRBV28 and J is TRBJ1-5, with 9 bases that match TRBD1. J was trimmed by 9 bases and V by 4 bases; bases with no gene match: 13. The germline V gene has CDR1 MDHEN and CDR2 SYDVKM. The CDR3 is 16 amino acids.